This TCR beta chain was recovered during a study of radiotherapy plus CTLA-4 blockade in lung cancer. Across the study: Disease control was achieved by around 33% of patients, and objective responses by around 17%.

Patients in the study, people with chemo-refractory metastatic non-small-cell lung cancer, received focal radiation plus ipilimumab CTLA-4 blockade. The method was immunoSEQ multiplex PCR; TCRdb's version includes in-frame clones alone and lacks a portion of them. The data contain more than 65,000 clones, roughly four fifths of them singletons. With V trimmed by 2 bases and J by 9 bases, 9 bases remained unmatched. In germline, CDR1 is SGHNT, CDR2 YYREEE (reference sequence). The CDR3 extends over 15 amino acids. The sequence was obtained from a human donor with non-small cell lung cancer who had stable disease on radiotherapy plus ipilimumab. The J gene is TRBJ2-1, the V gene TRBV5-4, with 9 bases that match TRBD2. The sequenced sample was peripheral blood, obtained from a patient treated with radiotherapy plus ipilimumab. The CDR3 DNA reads TGTGCCAGCAGCTTTTCGCGGGGGGGTAACGGTGAGCAGTTCTTC. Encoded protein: CASSFSRGGNGEQFF. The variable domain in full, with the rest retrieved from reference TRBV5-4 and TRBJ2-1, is ETGVTQSPTHLIKTRGQQVTLRCSSQSGHNTVSWYQQALGQGPQFIFQYYREEENGRGNFPPRFSGLQFPNYSSELNVNALELDDSALYLCASSFSRGGNGEQFFGPGTRLTVL.